This T cell receptor beta chain emerged from a study of cytomegalovirus exposure and HLA in healthy donors (dated by TCRdb to 2017 to 2019). About the study as a whole: A later analysis indicated that the roughly 120 validation repertoires were generated on the platform also employed for the 650 to 850 repertoires of the first cohort. The study was designed to test whether signatures of past pathogen exposure could be identified by cataloging public T cell receptors. In addition to the first cohort of around 670 subjects, a separate validation cohort of approximately 110 different subjects was used. The study combined high-throughput TCR immunosequencing, statistical association of individual TCRs with disease status, and machine learning to predict cytomegalovirus infection status.

Libraries came from the immunoSEQ multiplex PCR assay. On the authors' methods: A statistical classification framework was built to diagnose cytomegalovirus status from the catalog of TCR beta chain sequences. This is the immuneACCESS table as TCRdb keeps it, with only in-frame sequences that have V and J called. A part of the clones is gone; compared with another copy, unresolved V genes explain less than half, and the rest is unexplained. Clone size and V and J calls were adopted from that table, with D and trimming inferred from the DNA. A total of 60,000 to 85,000 clones appear in this sample, just over 95% of them only once. The ten largest clones represent about 4.6% of the sample. A word on this clone: Its antigen is unknown. No much larger clonotype is one base removed from it; base qualities were not supplied.

Separate from the approximately 700-subject first cohort, the validation cohort of around 130 subjects was the group to which the donors belonged. Cut back by 9 bases and 3 bases, the V and J ends lie 17 bases apart. Counted from cysteine to phenylalanine, this CDR3 has 14 amino acids. The CDR3 DNA has 42 bases and is translated from base 1. As encoded in the germline V gene, CDR1 is ENHRY while CDR2 is SYGVKD. Study-wide findings and limitations: The study gave a list of 150 to 200 TCR beta chains associated with cytomegalovirus. Cytomegalovirus status was reported to be diagnosed by the classifier with high specificity and sensitivity in both the original and validation cohorts. According to the authors, the approach could potentially be generalized to other disease states and immunological phenotypes. While some public TCRs were present in many individuals, most TCR sequences turned up only very rarely across donors. Three of the identified cytomegalovirus-associated TCR beta chains were confirmed in vitro to be specific for cytomegalovirus antigens. The validation cohort had no HLA typing available for a later analysis, so co-occurrence within that cohort was assessed over all 120 or so repertoires. In a later analysis, TCRs clustered in the first cohort were found to also tend to co-occur in the roughly 130 validation repertoires, with roughly 93% of cluster scores above 0.

Rearrangement joined TRBV10-3 to TRBJ2-5, and the D gene may be TRBD2, 6 bases matching. The specimen was PBMCs. The clonotype originates from a woman younger than 30 in good health and CMV-seropositive. This receptor has the CDR3 CAISREQGKETQYF. The DNA sequence is given as TGTGCCATATCTCGGGAGCAGGGAAAAGAGACCCAGTACTTC.